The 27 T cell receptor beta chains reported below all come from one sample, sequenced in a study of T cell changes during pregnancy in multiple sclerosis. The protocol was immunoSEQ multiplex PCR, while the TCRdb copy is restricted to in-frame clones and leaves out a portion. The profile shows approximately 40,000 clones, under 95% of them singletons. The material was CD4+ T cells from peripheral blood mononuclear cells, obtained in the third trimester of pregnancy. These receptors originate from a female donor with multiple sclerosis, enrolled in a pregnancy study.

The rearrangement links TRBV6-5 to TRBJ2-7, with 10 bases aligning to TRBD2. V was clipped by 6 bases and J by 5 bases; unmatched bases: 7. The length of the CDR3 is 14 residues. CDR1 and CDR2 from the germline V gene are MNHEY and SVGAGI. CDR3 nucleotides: TGTGCCAGCAGCTACGGTACTAGCGGGAACGAGCAGTACTTC. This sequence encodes CASSYGTSGNEQYF.

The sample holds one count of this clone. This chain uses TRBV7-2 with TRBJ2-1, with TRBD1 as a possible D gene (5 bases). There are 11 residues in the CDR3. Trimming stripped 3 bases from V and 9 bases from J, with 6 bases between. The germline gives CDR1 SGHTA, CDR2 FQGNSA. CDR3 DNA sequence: TGTGCCAGCAGCTTCAGGGTTGAGCAGTTCTTC. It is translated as CASSFRVEQFF. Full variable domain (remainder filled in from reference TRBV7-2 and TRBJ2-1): GAGVSQSPSNKVTEKGKDVELRCDPISGHTALYWYRQSLGQGLEFLIYFQGNSAPDKSGLPSDRFSAERTGGSVSTLTIQRTQQEDSAVYLCASSFRVEQFFGPGTRLTVL.

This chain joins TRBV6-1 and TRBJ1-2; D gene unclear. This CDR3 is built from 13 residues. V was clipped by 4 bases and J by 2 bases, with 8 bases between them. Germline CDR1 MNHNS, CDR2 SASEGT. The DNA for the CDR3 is TGTGCCAGCAGTGTAGGAGACAACTATGGCTACACCTTC. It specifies CASSVGDNYGYTF.

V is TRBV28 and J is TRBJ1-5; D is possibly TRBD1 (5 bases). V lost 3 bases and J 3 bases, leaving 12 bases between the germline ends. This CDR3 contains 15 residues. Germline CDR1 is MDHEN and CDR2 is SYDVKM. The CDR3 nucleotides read TGTGCCAGCAGTTTTGGCAGGGTCCTCAATCAGCCCCAGCATTTT. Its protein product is CASSFGRVLNQPQHF.

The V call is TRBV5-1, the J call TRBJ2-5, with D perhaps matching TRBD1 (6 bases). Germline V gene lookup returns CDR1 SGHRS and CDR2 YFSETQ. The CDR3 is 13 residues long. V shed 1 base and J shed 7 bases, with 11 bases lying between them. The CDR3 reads CASSLTGPGTQYF. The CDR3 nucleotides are TGCGCCAGCAGCTTGACAGGGCCAGGGACCCAGTACTTC.

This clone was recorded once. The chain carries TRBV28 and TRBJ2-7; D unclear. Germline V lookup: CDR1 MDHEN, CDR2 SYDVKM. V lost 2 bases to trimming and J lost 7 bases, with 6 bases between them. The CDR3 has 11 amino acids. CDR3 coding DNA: TGTGCCAGCAGTTTAAGGAGAGAGCAGTACTTC. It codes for CASSLRREQYF.

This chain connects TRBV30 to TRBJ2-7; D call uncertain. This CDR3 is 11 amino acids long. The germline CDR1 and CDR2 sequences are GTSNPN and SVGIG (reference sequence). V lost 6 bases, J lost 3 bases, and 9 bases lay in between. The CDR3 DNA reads TGTGCCTGTGGCAGAAACTACGAGCAGTACTTC. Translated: CACGRNYEQYF. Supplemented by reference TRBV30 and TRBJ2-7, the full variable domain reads SQTIHQWPATLVQPVGSPLSLECTVEGTSNPNLYWYRQAAGRGLQLLFYSVGIGQISSEVPQNLSASRPQDRQFILSSKKLLLSDSGFYLCACGRNYEQYFGPGTRLTVT.

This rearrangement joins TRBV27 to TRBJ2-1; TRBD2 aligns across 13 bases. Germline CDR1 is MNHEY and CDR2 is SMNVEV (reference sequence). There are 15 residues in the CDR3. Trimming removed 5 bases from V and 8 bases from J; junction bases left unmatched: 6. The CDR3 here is CASSGLAGVYYEQFF. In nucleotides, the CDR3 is TGTGCCAGCAGTGGACTAGCGGGAGTATATTATGAGCAGTTCTTC.

DNA for the CDR3: TGTGCCAGCAGTGGCCCCGGGACTAGCGGGCACCATCGGGGGGCCGGGGAGCTGTTTTTT. Amino acid sequence: CASSGPGTSGHHRGAGELFF. V gene TRBV6-1 combines with J gene TRBJ2-2; 12 positions agree with TRBD2. The germline gives CDR1 MNHNS, CDR2 SASEGT. This CDR3 is built from 20 residues. Trimming took 4 bases from V and 6 from J; bases not matched to a gene: 18.

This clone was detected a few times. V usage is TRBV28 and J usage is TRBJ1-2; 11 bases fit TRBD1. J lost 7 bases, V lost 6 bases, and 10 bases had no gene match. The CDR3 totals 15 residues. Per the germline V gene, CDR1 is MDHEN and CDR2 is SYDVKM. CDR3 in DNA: TGTGCCAGCAGATACCGGGACAGGGGGTATCGTGGCTACACCTTC. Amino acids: CASRYRDRGYRGYTF.

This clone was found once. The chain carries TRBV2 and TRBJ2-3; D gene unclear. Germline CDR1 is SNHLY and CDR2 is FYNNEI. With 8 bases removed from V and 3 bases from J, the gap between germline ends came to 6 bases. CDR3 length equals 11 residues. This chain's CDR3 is CASRLTDTQYF. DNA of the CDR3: TGTGCCAGCCGACTGACAGATACGCAGTATTTT.

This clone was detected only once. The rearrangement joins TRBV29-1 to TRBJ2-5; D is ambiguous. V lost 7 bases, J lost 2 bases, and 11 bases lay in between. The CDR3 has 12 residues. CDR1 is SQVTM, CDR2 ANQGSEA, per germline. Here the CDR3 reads CSASPVQETQYF. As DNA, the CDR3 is TGCAGCGCCTCTCCGGTTCAAGAGACCCAGTACTTC.

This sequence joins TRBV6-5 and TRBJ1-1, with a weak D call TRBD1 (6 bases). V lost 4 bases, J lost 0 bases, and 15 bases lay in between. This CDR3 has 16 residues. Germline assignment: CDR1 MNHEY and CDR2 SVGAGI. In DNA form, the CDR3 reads TGTGCCAGCAGTTCCTACAGGGCCCTCATGAACACTGAAGCTTTCTTT. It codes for CASSSYRALMNTEAFF.

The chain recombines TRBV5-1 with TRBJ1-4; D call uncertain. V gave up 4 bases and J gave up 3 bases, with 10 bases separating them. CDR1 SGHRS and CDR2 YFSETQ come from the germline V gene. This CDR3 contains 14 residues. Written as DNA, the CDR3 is TGCGCCAGCAGCCCCTGGGAGCCTAATGAAAAACTGTTTTTT. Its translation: CASSPWEPNEKLFF.

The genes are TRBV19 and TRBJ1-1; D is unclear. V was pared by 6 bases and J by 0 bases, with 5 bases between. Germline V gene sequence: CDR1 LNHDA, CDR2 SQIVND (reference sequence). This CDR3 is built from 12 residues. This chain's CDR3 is CASRSLNTEAFF. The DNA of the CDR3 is TGTGCCAGTAGAAGCCTGAACACTGAAGCTTTCTTT.

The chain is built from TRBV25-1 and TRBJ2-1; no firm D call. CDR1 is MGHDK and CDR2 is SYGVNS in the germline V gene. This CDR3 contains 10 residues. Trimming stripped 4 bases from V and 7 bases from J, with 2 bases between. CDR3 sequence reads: CASSVNEQFF. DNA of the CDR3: TGTGCCAGCAGTGTAAATGAGCAGTTCTTC.

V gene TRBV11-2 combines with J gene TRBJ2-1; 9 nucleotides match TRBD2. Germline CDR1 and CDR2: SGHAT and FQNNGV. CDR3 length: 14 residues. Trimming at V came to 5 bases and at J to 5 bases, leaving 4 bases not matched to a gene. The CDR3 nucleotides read TGTGCCAGCAGCCCGGGACTAGCCGACAATGAGCAGTTCTTC. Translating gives CASSPGLADNEQFF.

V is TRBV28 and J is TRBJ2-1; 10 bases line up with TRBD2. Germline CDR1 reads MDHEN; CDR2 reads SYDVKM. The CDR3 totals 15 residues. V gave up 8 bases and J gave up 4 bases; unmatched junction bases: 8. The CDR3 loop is CASLQREGRYNEQFF. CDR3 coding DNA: TGTGCCAGCCTCCAGCGGGAGGGAAGGTACAATGAGCAGTTCTTC.

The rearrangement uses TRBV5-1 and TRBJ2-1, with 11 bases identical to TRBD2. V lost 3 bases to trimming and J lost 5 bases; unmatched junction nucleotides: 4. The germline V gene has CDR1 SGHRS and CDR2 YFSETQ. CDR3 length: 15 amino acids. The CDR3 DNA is TGCGCCAGCAGCTCTCCTAGCGGGAGGAACAATGAGCAGTTCTTC. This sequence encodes CASSSPSGRNNEQFF.

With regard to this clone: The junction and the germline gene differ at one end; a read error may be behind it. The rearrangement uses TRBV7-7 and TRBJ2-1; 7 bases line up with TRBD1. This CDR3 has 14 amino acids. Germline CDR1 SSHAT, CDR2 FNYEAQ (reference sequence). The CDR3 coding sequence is TGTGCTAGCAGCCCGGACAGGTCCTACAATGAGCAGTTCTTC. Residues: CASSPDRSYNEQFF.

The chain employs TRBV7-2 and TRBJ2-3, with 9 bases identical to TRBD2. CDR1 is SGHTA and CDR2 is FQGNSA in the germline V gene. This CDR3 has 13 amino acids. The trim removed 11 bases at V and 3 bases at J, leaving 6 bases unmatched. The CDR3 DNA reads TGTGCCTCACGGCGGGAGGGTACAGATACGCAGTATTTT. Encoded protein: CASRREGTDTQYF.

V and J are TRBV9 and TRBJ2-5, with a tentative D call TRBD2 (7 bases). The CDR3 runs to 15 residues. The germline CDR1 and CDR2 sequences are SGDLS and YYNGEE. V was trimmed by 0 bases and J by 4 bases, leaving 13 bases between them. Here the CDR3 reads CASSVGLADRETQYF. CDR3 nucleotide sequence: TGTGCCAGCAGCGTAGGCCTAGCGGACAGAGAGACCCAGTACTTC.

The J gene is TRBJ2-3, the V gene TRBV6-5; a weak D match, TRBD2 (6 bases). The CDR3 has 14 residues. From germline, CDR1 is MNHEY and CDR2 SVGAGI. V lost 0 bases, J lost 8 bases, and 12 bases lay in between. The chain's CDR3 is CASSYSTGGATQYF. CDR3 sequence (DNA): TGTGCCAGCAGTTACTCAACTGGAGGGGCTACGCAGTATTTT.

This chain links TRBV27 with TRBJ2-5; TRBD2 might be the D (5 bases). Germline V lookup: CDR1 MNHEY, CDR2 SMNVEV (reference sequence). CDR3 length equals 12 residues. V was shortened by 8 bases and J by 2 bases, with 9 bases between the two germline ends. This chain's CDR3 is CASGTGQETQYF. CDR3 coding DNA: TGTGCCAGCGGCACGGGACAAGAGACCCAGTACTTC.

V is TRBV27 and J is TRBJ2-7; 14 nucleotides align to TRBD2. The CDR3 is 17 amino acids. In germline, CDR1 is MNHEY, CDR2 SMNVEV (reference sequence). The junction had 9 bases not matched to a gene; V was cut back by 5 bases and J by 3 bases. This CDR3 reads CASSGPGLAGEFYEQYF. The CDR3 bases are TGTGCCAGCAGTGGACCGGGACTAGCGGGAGAGTTCTACGAGCAGTACTTC.

CDR3 coding DNA: TGTGCCAGCAGTCGACAGGGCCAGACTGAAGCTTTCTTT. Protein product: CASSRQGQTEAFF. V gene TRBV6-1 combines with J gene TRBJ1-1, with 7 bases aligning to TRBD1. The trim removed 5 bases at V and 5 bases at J, leaving 5 bases unmatched. This CDR3 region has 13 residues. Germline V gives CDR1 MNHNS, CDR2 SASEGT.

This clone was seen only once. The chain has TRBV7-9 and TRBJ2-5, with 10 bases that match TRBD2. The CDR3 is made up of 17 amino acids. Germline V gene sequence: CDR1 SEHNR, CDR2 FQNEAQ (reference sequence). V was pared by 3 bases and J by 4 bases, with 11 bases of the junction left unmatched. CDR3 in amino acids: CASSLSGRAFTRETQYF. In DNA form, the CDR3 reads TGTGCCAGCAGCTTGAGCGGGAGGGCCTTCACCCGAGAGACCCAGTACTTC.